This is a list of T cell receptor beta chains from one sample in a study of blood T cell repertoires in COVID-19. Profiled with immunoSEQ multiplex PCR; TCRdb holds only in-frame clones, not every one. Among under 300,000 clones listed, around 90% were seen once. The sample was peripheral blood. All receptors derive from a woman in her sixties or seventies with COVID-19, enrolled during active disease. Each CDR3 is given with its conserved first and last residue. The D gene is left open where the match is weak. Clone size is shown for a subset of rows, as once, few, many or a class of expanded clone.

TRBV6-2/TRBV6-3	-	13	TRBJ1-1	-	CASSSIENTEAFF	TGTGCCAGCAGTTCGATAGAGAACACTGAAGCTTTCTTT
TRBV5-1	-	16	TRBJ1-1	-	CASSLSSGALGTEAFF	TGCGCCAGCAGCTTGTCTTCAGGGGCCCTGGGGACTGAAGCTTTCTTT
TRBV9	-	16	TRBJ2-3	-	CASSGGTLVGTDTQYF	TGTGCCAGCAGCGGCGGAACTTTGGTAGGCACAGATACGCAGTATTTT
TRBV18	-	14	TRBJ1-3	-	CASSPRDTRDTIYF	TGTGCCAGCTCACCTCGGGACACCCGAGACACCATATATTTT
TRBV4-1	-	18	TRBJ1-4	-	CASSDRTRRRATNEKLFF	TGCGCCAGCAGCGACCGCACTCGAAGGAGGGCAACTAATGAAAAACTGTTTTTT
TRBV6-2/TRBV6-3	few	16	TRBJ2-5	TRBD1	CASSYRPGQGEETQYF	TGTGCCAGCAGTTACCGTCCGGGACAGGGTGAAGAGACCCAGTACTTC
TRBV5-4	-	15	TRBJ1-5	-	CASSLGGTSDQPQHF	TGTGCCAGCAGCTTGGGAGGGACAAGCGATCAGCCCCAGCATTTT
TRBV7-9	-	16	TRBJ2-1	TRBD2	CASSSTGGSSYNEQFF	TGTGCCAGCAGTTCAACCGGGGGGAGCTCCTACAATGAGCAGTTCTTC
TRBV19	-	13	TRBJ1-2	-	CASKTESVYGYTF	TGTGCCAGTAAGACAGAGTCAGTCTATGGCTACACCTTC
TRBV7-3	-	14	TRBJ2-3	TRBD1	CASSWTGGPDTQYF	TGTGCCAGCAGCTGGACAGGGGGCCCAGATACGCAGTATTTT
TRBV19	-	17	TRBJ1-3	-	CASSEGGSDTSGNTIYF	TGTGCCAGTAGCGAGGGGGGGTCGGATACCTCTGGAAACACCATATATTTT
TRBV9	-	16	TRBJ2-1	TRBD2	CASSEGLAGALNEQFF	TGTGCCAGCAGCGAGGGACTAGCGGGGGCCCTCAATGAGCAGTTCTTC
TRBV7-3	-	14	TRBJ2-1	TRBD2	CASSSGGRGNEQFF	TGTGCCAGCAGCTCGGGGGGGAGAGGAAATGAGCAGTTCTTC
TRBV7-9	-	16	TRBJ2-7	-	CASSLGVGVGIYEQYF	TGTGCCAGCAGCCTAGGGGTCGGGGTAGGGATCTACGAGCAGTACTTC
TRBV5-8	-	16	TRBJ1-1	-	CASSQSPGLSNTEAFF	TGTGCCAGCAGCCAAAGCCCGGGACTCTCGAACACTGAAGCTTTCTTT
TRBV27	-	16	TRBJ2-3	-	CASSPGVPVSQNTQYF	TGTGCCAGCAGTCCGGGAGTTCCGGTGTCCCAGAATACGCAGTATTTT
TRBV7-9	-	12	TRBJ2-5	-	CAGARGAETQYF	TGTGCCGGAGCCCGGGGGGCCGAGACCCAGTACTTC
TRBV5-1	-	13	TRBJ1-6	TRBD1	CASSPDRDTPLHF	TGCGCCAGCAGCCCGGACAGGGATACGCCCCTCCACTTT
TRBV7-2	-	15	TRBJ1-2	-	CASSRGGDHPYGYTF	TGTGCCAGCAGTCGGGGGGGGGACCATCCCTATGGCTACACCTTC
TRBV7-3	-	15	TRBJ2-1	TRBD2	CASSLTSGGKDEQFF	TGTGCCAGCAGCCTGACTAGCGGGGGGAAGGATGAGCAGTTCTTC
TRBV5-1	few	14	TRBJ2-7	-	CASSRTGETYEQYF	TGCGCCAGCAGCCGTACCGGGGAGACCTACGAGCAGTACTTC
TRBV5-1	-	13	TRBJ2-5	TRBD2	CASQSGGSETQYF	TGCGCCAGCCAATCGGGGGGTTCAGAGACCCAGTACTTC
TRBV6-5	-	15	TRBJ2-1	TRBD2	CASSPRGLAVNEQFF	TGTGCCAGCAGTCCCCGGGGACTAGCGGTAAATGAGCAGTTCTTC
TRBV10-3	-	13	TRBJ2-1	TRBD2	CASRTSGNNEQFF	TGTGCCAGTAGGACTAGCGGGAACAATGAGCAGTTCTTC
TRBV6-5	-	11	TRBJ1-5	-	CATGREQPQHF	TGTGCCACGGGAAGGGAGCAGCCCCAGCATTTT
TRBV5-1	-	14	TRBJ1-1	-	CASSLSDLNTEAFF	TGCGCCAGCAGCTTGTCTGACTTGAACACTGAAGCTTTCTTT
TRBV25-1	-	14	TRBJ1-1	TRBD1	CASSGTGVNTEAFF	TGTGCCAGCAGTGGGACAGGCGTGAACACTGAAGCTTTCTTT
TRBV4-2	-	16	TRBJ1-6	-	CASSQELGGSNSPLHF	TGTGCCAGCAGCCAAGAGCTTGGGGGGAGTAATTCACCCCTCCACTTT
TRBV6-6	-	17	TRBJ2-2	TRBD2	CASSPRLAGGPSGELFF	TGTGCCAGCAGTCCACGACTAGCGGGGGGGCCTTCCGGGGAGCTGTTTTTT
TRBV7-2	-	16	TRBJ2-1	-	CASSSAGTASYNEQFF	TGTGCCAGCAGCTCCGCCGGGACTGCGTCCTACAATGAGCAGTTCTTC
TRBV19	once	12	TRBJ2-1	-	CASSIRVNEQFF	TGTGCCAGTAGTATCCGGGTCAATGAGCAGTTCTTC
TRBV5-4	few	13	TRBJ1-2	-	CASSPTGPYGYTF	TGTGCCAGCAGCCCCACAGGCCCCTATGGCTACACCTTC
TRBV2	-	16	TRBJ2-3	TRBD2	CASRPGLAGNTDTQYF	TGTGCCAGCAGGCCCGGACTAGCGGGGAACACAGATACGCAGTATTTT
TRBV3-1/TRBV3-2	-	14	TRBJ1-3	-	CASSVYSSGNTIYF	TGTGCCAGCAGTGTTTACAGCTCTGGAAACACCATATATTTT
TRBV5-6	-	16	TRBJ1-4	TRBD1	CASSPRTGAMYEKLFF	TGTGCCAGCAGCCCAAGGACAGGGGCAATGTATGAAAAACTGTTTTTT
TRBV5-6	-	13	TRBJ1-1	-	CASSLFSNTEAFF	TGTGCCAGCAGCTTGTTCTCGAACACTGAAGCTTTCTTT
TRBV16	-	14	TRBJ1-6	-	CASITGNYNSPLHF	TGTGCCAGCATCACAGGGAACTATAATTCACCCCTCCACTTT
TRBV5-1	-	15	TRBJ2-1	-	CASSLMEGAYNEQFF	TGCGCCAGCAGCTTGATGGAGGGAGCCTACAATGAGCAGTTCTTC
TRBV6-5	-	14	TRBJ1-1	TRBD1	CANSPGQVFTEAFF	TGTGCCAACTCCCCGGGACAGGTTTTCACTGAAGCTTTCTTT
TRBV5-8	-	15	TRBJ2-5	-	CASSLVGRGKETQYF	TGTGCCAGCAGCTTGGTTGGCAGGGGAAAAGAGACCCAGTACTTC
TRBV2	-	13	TRBJ1-1	TRBD1	CASSERDRGNFVF	TGTGCCAGCAGTGAGAGGGACAGGGGAAACTTTGTCTTT
TRBV5-5	-	15	TRBJ1-4	-	CASSLFGGEGEKLFF	TGTGCCAGCAGCTTGTTCGGCGGGGAGGGTGAAAAACTGTTTTTT
TRBV7-3	-	15	TRBJ2-7	TRBD1	CASSPMAGGYYEQYF	TGTGCCAGCAGCCCTATGGCAGGGGGCTACTACGAGCAGTACTTC
TRBV30	once	13	TRBJ1-1	-	CAWDRNMNTEAFF	TGTGCCTGGGACAGGAATATGAACACTGAAGCTTTCTTT
TRBV6-5	-	14	TRBJ1-2	-	CASSSRAPGGGYTF	TGTGCCAGCAGTTCCCGGGCCCCCGGGGGGGGCTACACCTTC
TRBV12-5	-	13	TRBJ1-6	TRBD1	CPGGQGPNSPLHF	TGTCCGGGGGGACAGGGTCCTAATTCACCCCTCCACTTT
TRBV27	once	14	TRBJ2-1	-	CASSWATSYNEQFF	TGTGCCAGCAGTTGGGCTACCTCCTACAATGAGCAGTTCTTC
TRBV29-1	-	13	TRBJ1-2	TRBD1	CSVDPQGAGGYTF	TGCAGCGTTGATCCGCAGGGGGCAGGAGGCTACACCTTC
TRBV4-1	-	13	TRBJ1-5	-	CASSLGAKEPQHF	TGCGCCAGCAGCCTTGGGGCCAAAGAGCCCCAGCATTTT
TRBV20-1	-	11	TRBJ2-3	-	CSARAGDTQYF	TGCAGTGCTAGAGCCGGGGATACGCAGTATTTT